One and the same sample provided the 2 T cell receptor beta chains below, sequenced in a study of tumor and adjacent non-tumor tissue in lung cancer. A modified ARM-PCR protocol with three rounds of nested PCR amplified TCRbeta. TCRdb itself ran the multiplex PCR reads through MiXCR, one entry per CDR3 protein. The sample has 77,000 or so distinct CDR3 sequences, 76% seen once. No cell sorting was done before RNA was extracted from the tissue. Distant lung tissue was collected more than 3 cm away from the tumor edge. The source material was distant non-tumor lung tissue. All receptors derive from a man between 65 and 80 years old with non-small cell lung cancer.

The CDR3 DNA follows: TGTGCCAGCAGCGACAGGGAATCCTACGAGCAGTACTTC. The encoded protein is CASSDRESYEQYF. The J gene is TRBJ2-7, the V gene TRBV28, with 7 bases that match TRBD1. The germline CDR1 and CDR2 sequences are MDHEN and SYDVKM. The CDR3 loop spans 13 amino acids. V lost 6 bases to trimming and J lost 1 base; unmatched junction nucleotides: 3.

With regard to this clonotype: A read error may produce the germline difference seen at one junction end. This sequence joins TRBV11-3 and TRBJ2-3, with a possible D match to TRBD1 (6 bases). Per the germline V gene, CDR1 is SGHNT and CDR2 is YENEEA. The CDR3 runs 16 residues. CDR3 protein: CAGSLARTVFGDTQYF. The DNA for the CDR3 is TGTGCCGGTAGCTTAGCACGGACAGTCTTTGGAGATACACAGTATTTT.